This entry lists 15 T cell receptor beta chains sequenced from one sample in a study of TIL therapy for anti-PD-1-resistant metastatic lung cancer. The immunoSEQ assay was v3. The protocol was immunoSEQ multiplex PCR, while the TCRdb copy is restricted to in-frame clones and leaves out a portion. Here the sample spans more than 5,500 clones, around 57% being singletons. The sample's time point: pre-treatment sample, taken before nivolumab and TIL therapy. The tumor samples were excised metastases, mostly pleural nodules or supraclavicular lymph nodes. Sequences were derived from tumor tissue, sampled at baseline. The receptors here all came from a person between 25 and 80 years old with non-small cell lung cancer.

To note about this clone: The same CDR3 also results from other DNA sequences found in this sample. The chain has TRBV4-1 and TRBJ2-1; maybe TRBD2 (6 bases). There are 18 residues in the CDR3. V was trimmed by 3 bases and J by 0 bases, leaving 18 bases between them. Per germline, CDR1 MGHRA and CDR2 YSYEKL. The chain's CDR3 is CASSQERVAAPSYNEQFF. DNA of the CDR3: TGCGCCAGCAGCCAGGAGAGGGTAGCGGCCCCCTCCTACAATGAGCAGTTCTTC.

In nucleotides, the CDR3 is TGTGCCAGCAGCTTGAGTTTAGCGGGAGGGCCCATGGGACAAGAGACCCAGTACTTC. As protein: CASSLSLAGGPMGQETQYF. The chain couples TRBV7-9 to TRBJ2-5; 11 bases map to TRBD2. CDR3 size: 19 residues. Germline-derived CDR1 and CDR2 are SEHNR and FQNEAQ (reference sequence). J was trimmed by 2 bases and V by 3 bases; bases with no gene match: 14.

About this clone itself: One junction end does not reproduce the germline sequence, and a read error may be involved. The rearrangement links TRBV4-1 to TRBJ2-7; 12 nucleotides match TRBD2. Germline-derived CDR1 and CDR2 are MGHRA and YSYEKL. This CDR3 region has 13 residues. The CDR3 DNA is TGCGCCAGCAGCCAAGTCCTAGCGGGGGGGCAGCACTTC. It is translated as CASSQVLAGGQHF.

The chain is built from TRBV21-1 and TRBJ2-7; the table names TRBD2, a call not compared with the DNA. TRBV21-1 is assigned pseudogene status. The CDR3 covers 11 residues. The CDR3 loop is CASPRCYEQYF. The CDR3 DNA is TGTGCCAGTCCCCGGTGCTACGAGCAGTACTTC.

The genes are TRBV2 and TRBJ1-5, with D possibly being TRBD1 (6 bases). The CDR3 has 15 amino acids. Germline-derived CDR1 and CDR2 are SNHLY and FYNNEI. Trimming stripped 5 bases from V and 0 bases from J, with 11 bases between. Here the CDR3 reads CASSPQGNSNQPQHF. The CDR3 coding sequence is TGTGCCAGCAGTCCCCAGGGGAATAGCAATCAGCCCCAGCATTTT. Looking up the rest from reference TRBV2 and TRBJ1-5 gives the full variable domain: EPEVTQTPSHQVTQMGQEVILRCVPISNHLYFYWYRQILGQKVEFLVSFYNNEISEKSEIFDDQFSVERPDGSNFTLKIRSTKLEDSAMYFCASSPQGNSNQPQHFGDGTRLSIL.

This clone is categorized as medium-sized (0.01 to 0.1%). The chain is built from TRBV11-2 and TRBJ1-2; D might be TRBD1 (6 bases). Germline lookup yields CDR1 SGHAT and CDR2 FQNNGV. CDR3 length equals 13 residues. Trimming removed 6 bases from V and 4 bases from J, with 12 bases in between. CDR3 sequence (DNA): TGTGCCAGCAGGAAGACAGGCGCCTATGGCTACACCTTC. Translated: CASRKTGAYGYTF.

The rearrangement links TRBV3-1 (or the pseudogene TRBV3-2) to TRBJ1-5, with no clear D. Germline assignment: CDR1 LGHDT and CDR2 YNNKEL (reference sequence). V lost 4 bases to trimming and J lost 7 bases, with 20 bases between them. CDR3 size: 16 residues. The CDR3 loop is CASSRGWTGRQQPQHF. CDR3 sequence (DNA): TGTGCCAGCAGCCGTGGGTGGACGGGTCGACAACAGCCCCAGCATTTT.

J is TRBJ2-7 and V is TRBV5-1; D call uncertain. Between the trimmed V and J ends, which lost 1 base and 2 bases, there was a span of 10 bases. The CDR3 extends over 14 amino acids. Germline-derived CDR1 and CDR2 are SGHRS and YFSETQ. As DNA, the CDR3 is TGCGCCAGCAGCTTGAGCAGGTACCCCTACGAGCAGTACTTC. Translation: CASSLSRYPYEQYF.

The chain recombines TRBV27 with TRBJ2-3; 9 bases are a match to TRBD2. The CDR3 contains 15 residues. Germline CDR1 is MNHEY and CDR2 is SMNVEV (reference sequence). The V gene end was trimmed by 6 bases and the J gene end by 6 bases; junction bases not matched to a gene: 10. The CDR3 DNA is TGTGCCAGCAGGCCCAAGGCGGGAGGGGCCGATACGCAGTATTTT. Protein product: CASRPKAGGADTQYF.

The chain links TRBV29-1 to TRBJ2-5; D gene unclear. V lost 3 bases, J lost 5 bases, and 7 bases lay in between. Germline V gene lookup returns CDR1 SQVTM and CDR2 ANQGSEA. CDR3 size: 11 residues. The CDR3 sequence: CSVESGETQYF. In DNA, the CDR3 is TGCAGCGTTGAGTCTGGTGAGACCCAGTACTTC.

This chain links TRBV2 with TRBJ1-1, with a possible D match to TRBD1 (5 bases). This CDR3 is 13 amino acids long. The germline CDR1 and CDR2 sequences are SNHLY and FYNNEI. Trimming removed 8 bases from V and 0 bases from J, with 10 bases in between. The CDR3, as DNA: TGTGCCAGCGCCGGGACGGTGAACACTGAAGCTTTCTTT. Protein: CASAGTVNTEAFF.

The chain is built from TRBV3-1 (or the pseudogene TRBV3-2) and TRBJ2-7, with 10 bases that match TRBD1. The V gene's germline CDR1 is LGHDT and CDR2 YNNKEL (reference sequence). The CDR3 sequence is 15 residues long. J was trimmed by 9 bases and V by 4 bases; bases with no gene match: 12. In DNA form, the CDR3 reads TGTGCCAGCAGCCTTACGGAGACAGGGGGCGCGTTGCAGTACTTC. This encodes CASSLTETGGALQYF.

This clone turned up a few times. V and J are TRBV27 and TRBJ1-1; D unclear. Trimming cost V 0 bases and J 5 bases, with 10 bases left between them. This CDR3 is 14 amino acids long. Per germline, CDR1 MNHEY and CDR2 SMNVEV (reference sequence). CDR3 in amino acids: CASSLSGPRTEAFF. The CDR3 DNA reads as TGTGCCAGCAGTTTATCTGGCCCTAGAACTGAAGCTTTCTTT.

The V call is TRBV5-1, the J call TRBJ2-1, with 11 bases lining up with TRBD1. The V gene end was trimmed by 4 bases and the J gene end by 4 bases; junction bases not matched to a gene: 4. The length of the CDR3 is 15 residues. Germline V gives CDR1 SGHRS, CDR2 YFSETQ. The CDR3 DNA is TGCGCCAGCAGCACAGGACAGGGGGCTTACAATGAGCAGTTCTTC. Amino acids: CASSTGQGAYNEQFF.

This chain connects TRBV24-1 to TRBJ2-1; weak D call: TRBD2 (5 bases). The CDR3 covers 12 residues. The V gene lost 4 bases and the J gene lost 10 bases, with 10 bases spanning the gap. Germline V gene data show CDR1 as KGHDR and CDR2 as SFDVKD. CDR3 residues: CATSDGIGEQFF. For the CDR3, the DNA is TGTGCCACCAGTGACGGGATCGGAGAGCAGTTCTTC.